Each of the 28 T cell receptor beta chains below was sequenced from the same sample in a study of T cell responses to AZD1222 COVID-19 vaccine. Sequencing was performed with immunoSEQ multiplex PCR; in TCRdb, only in-frame clones are kept and a portion is missing. The table includes some 120,000 clones, roughly 85% detected once. Material: peripheral blood, obtained on day 0 of AZD1222 vaccination. Source of these receptors: an adult in good health.

The J gene is TRBJ2-7, the V gene TRBV30; D is unresolved. The CDR3 spans 12 residues. Germline values: CDR1 GTSNPN, CDR2 SVGIG (reference sequence). Between the trimmed V and J ends, which lost 0 bases and 4 bases, there was a span of 7 bases. The CDR3 reads CAWSVSGYEQYF. The CDR3 DNA is TGTGCCTGGAGTGTATCCGGGTACGAGCAGTACTTC.

The rearrangement links TRBV9 to TRBJ1-2, with D possibly TRBD1 on 5 matching bases. This CDR3 region has 14 residues. CDR1 and CDR2 (germline): SGDLS, YYNGEE. Trimming took off 2 bases at V and 3 bases at J, with 11 bases between the two ends. CDR3 DNA sequence: TGTGCCAGCAGCGTCCGAGACAGAGACTATGGCTACACCTTC. As protein: CASSVRDRDYGYTF. The complete variable domain, with remaining parts taken from reference TRBV9 and TRBJ1-2, reads DSGVTQTPKHLITATGQRVTLRCSPRSGDLSVYWYQQSLDQGLQFLIQYYNGEERAKGNILERFSAQQFPDLHSELNLSSLELGDSALYFCASSVRDRDYGYTFGSGTRLTVV.

The DNA of the CDR3 is TGTGCCAGCCCCCATTGGGGTATAGGAGGGAGCTCCTACGAGCAGTACTTC. This sequence encodes CASPHWGIGGSSYEQYF. The chain is built from TRBV21-1 and TRBJ2-7; the tabulated D call, TRBD2, remains unverified against the DNA. TRBV21-1 corresponds to a pseudogene. The CDR3 runs 17 residues.

The chain combines TRBV10-1 with TRBJ1-6; TRBD1 is a possible D gene (5 bases). The V gene lost 7 bases and the J gene lost 7 bases, with 11 bases spanning the gap. Germline lookup yields CDR1 WNHNN and CDR2 SYGVQD (reference sequence). CDR3 length: 13 residues. CDR3 bases: TGCGCCAGCACCAAGGGGTTGAATTCACCCCTCCACTTT. Translating gives CASTKGLNSPLHF.

The chain is built from TRBV7-9 and TRBJ1-4; no firm D call. Germline V gene lookup returns CDR1 SEHNR and CDR2 FQNEAQ (reference sequence). Trimming left V 1 base short and J 3 bases short, with 6 bases between. The length of the CDR3 is 14 residues. The CDR3 sequence is CASSLGAANEKLFF. The CDR3 DNA reads as TGTGCCAGCAGCTTAGGGGCGGCTAATGAAAAACTGTTTTTT.

V usage is TRBV18 and J usage is TRBJ1-3, with 9 bases that match TRBD1. Trimming took 5 bases from V and 7 from J; bases not matched to a gene: 9. The germline V gene has CDR1 KGHSH and CDR2 LQKENI. CDR3 length: 15 residues. The CDR3 loop reads CASSRGQGTVNTIYF. DNA of the CDR3: TGTGCCAGCTCAAGAGGACAGGGGACGGTGAACACCATATATTTT. The variable domain in full, completed from reference TRBV18 and TRBJ1-3, reads NAGVMQNPRHLVRRRGQEARLRCSPMKGHSHVYWYRQLPEEGLKFMVYLQKENIIDESGMPKERFSAEFPKEGPSILRIQQVVRGDSAAYFCASSRGQGTVNTIYFGEGSWLTVV.

The chain joins TRBV10-1 to TRBJ1-4, with a tentative D call TRBD1 (5 bases). V lost 2 bases and J lost 7, with 11 bases in between. CDR1 is WNHNN and CDR2 is SYGVQD in the germline V gene (reference sequence). The CDR3 loop spans 14 amino acids. The CDR3: CASSEGGSAEKLFF. The CDR3, as DNA: TGCGCCAGCAGTGAGGGGGGATCTGCTGAAAAACTGTTTTTT.

The chain recombines TRBV3-1 (or the pseudogene TRBV3-2) with TRBJ1-5; TRBD1 matches at 9 bases. Per germline, CDR1 LGHDT and CDR2 YNNKEL (reference sequence). The CDR3 is made up of 16 amino acids. V gave up 4 bases and J gave up 3 bases; unmatched junction bases: 7. CDR3 in DNA: TGTGCCAGCAGCCCGAGTGACAGGGGGGCCAATCAGCCCCAGCATTTT. Protein sequence: CASSPSDRGANQPQHF.

The V gene is TRBV30, the J gene TRBJ1-6, with D uncertain. V lost 1 base, J lost 10 bases, and 38 bases lay in between. The length of the CDR3 is 22 residues. Per germline, CDR1 GTSNPN and CDR2 SVGIG (reference sequence). CDR3 sequence: CAWSAHFRKNMETFRAKSPLHF. CDR3 nucleotides: TGTGCCTGGAGTGCCCATTTCCGGAAAAATATGGAGACATTCCGGGCGAAATCACCCCTCCACTTT.

This clone came up a few times. The chain employs TRBV7-2 and TRBJ2-1; D remains unclear. This CDR3 has 12 residues. V was clipped by 7 bases and J by 7 bases, with 11 bases between them. From germline, CDR1 is SGHTA and CDR2 FQGNSA. CDR3 coding DNA: TGTGCCAGCAACTTCCCGGGTAATGAGCAGTTCTTC. It codes for CASNFPGNEQFF.

The genes are TRBV5-6 and TRBJ1-2, with 10 bases that match TRBD1. Germline V gives CDR1 SGHDT, CDR2 YYEEEE. The CDR3 contains 16 residues. After removal of 1 base from V and 4 bases from J, the junction contained 7 bases not matched to a gene. The DNA for the CDR3 is TGTGCCAGCAGCTTGCTCCGGGACAGGGGTACCTATGGCTACACCTTC. It translates to CASSLLRDRGTYGYTF.

The V gene is TRBV5-1, the J gene TRBJ1-1; possibly TRBD1 for D (5 bases). V was clipped by 4 bases and J by 1 base, with 8 bases between them. The CDR3 has 13 residues. CDR1 and CDR2 (germline): SGHRS, YFSETQ. As DNA, the CDR3 is TGCGCCAGCAGCGTCAGGGAGAACACTGAAGCTTTCTTT. It codes for CASSVRENTEAFF. The full variable domain, in which reference TRBV5-1 and TRBJ1-1 provide the parts outside the CDR3, is KAGVTQTPRYLIKTRGQQVTLSCSPISGHRSVSWYQQTPGQGLQFLFEYFSETQRNKGNFPGRFSGRQFSNSRSEMNVSTLELGDSALYLCASSVRENTEAFFGQGTRLTVV.

The chain has TRBV10-3 and TRBJ2-7; TRBD1 matches at 12 bases. This CDR3 contains 14 residues. Germline CDR1 reads ENHRY; CDR2 reads SYGVKD. Germline trimming cut 6 bases from V and 4 bases from J; bases unmatched to any gene: 4. The CDR3 sequence: CAIRGTGGAYEQYF. For the CDR3, the DNA is TGTGCCATCAGAGGGACAGGGGGCGCGTACGAGCAGTACTTC.

The chain links TRBV28 to TRBJ2-3; tentatively, D is TRBD1 (5 bases). CDR3 length: 14 amino acids. V lost 4 bases, J lost 6 bases, and 14 bases lay in between. CDR1 MDHEN and CDR2 SYDVKM come from the germline V gene. CDR3 bases: TGTGCCAGCAGTTCGGAGATTAAGGGGGATACGCAGTATTTT. It translates to CASSSEIKGDTQYF.

The chain carries TRBV10-3 and TRBJ2-5; D is unresolved. In germline, CDR1 is ENHRY, CDR2 SYGVKD. CDR3 length: 14 residues. The ends were cut back, 6 bases at V and 6 bases at J, with 17 bases in the middle. CDR3 nucleotides: TGTGCCATCAGATCGACCGCTCCCGACCAGACCCAGTACTTC. Its protein product is CAIRSTAPDQTQYF.

The CDR3 sequence is CASSQTGTYSNYGYTF. DNA for the CDR3: TGTGCCAGCAGCCAAACCGGGACTTATTCTAACTATGGCTACACCTTC. The chain has TRBV3-1 (or the pseudogene TRBV3-2) and TRBJ1-2; TRBD1 is a possible D gene (5 bases). The V gene's germline CDR1 is LGHDT and CDR2 YNNKEL (reference sequence). The CDR3 is 16 residues long. V lost 2 bases and J 0 bases, leaving 13 bases between the germline ends.

This chain connects TRBV6-5 to TRBJ2-5; 7 nucleotides line up with TRBD1. CDR1 is MNHEY, CDR2 SVGAGI, per germline. This CDR3 spans 15 amino acids. V lost 11 bases to trimming and J lost 5 bases; unmatched junction nucleotides: 17. CDR3 loop: CAGGETGMEWETQYF. CDR3 DNA sequence: TGTGCCGGAGGAGAGACAGGGATGGAGTGGGAGACCCAGTACTTC.

The chain employs TRBV3-1 (or the pseudogene TRBV3-2) and TRBJ1-5; 7 nucleotides agree with TRBD1. The CDR3 totals 16 residues. V was clipped by 1 base and J by 7 bases; unmatched bases: 10. CDR1 and CDR2 (germline): LGHDT, YNNKEL (reference sequence). CDR3 sequence (DNA): TGTGCCAGCAGCCAAGGGGAGAGGGGGCCAAAGCAGCCCCAGCATTTT. Residues: CASSQGERGPKQPQHF.

J is TRBJ2-5 and V is TRBV29-1; D may be TRBD1 (6 bases). Germline CDR1 and CDR2: SQVTM and ANQGSEA. This CDR3 spans 13 amino acids. The ends were cut back, 6 bases at V and 4 bases at J, with 15 bases in the middle. The CDR3 is CSVSQGRGETQYF. CDR3 DNA: TGCAGCGTATCCCAAGGCAGGGGAGAGACCCAGTACTTC.

The rearrangement links TRBV11-1 to TRBJ2-7; TRBD1 or TRBD2 may be the D gene (5 bases each). The germline gives CDR1 SGHAT, CDR2 FQDESV (reference sequence). The CDR3 is 14 residues long. Trimming cost V 6 bases and J 1 base, with 13 bases left between them. CDR3 sequence (DNA): TGTGCCAGCAGTGTACAGAGGGGATCCTACGAGCAGTACTTC. It codes for CASSVQRGSYEQYF.

The chain uses TRBV9 and TRBJ1-6; no definite D call. The CDR3 contains 17 residues. V lost 3 bases and J 0 bases, leaving 13 bases between the germline ends. From germline, CDR1 is SGDLS and CDR2 YYNGEE. The CDR3 bases are TGTGCCAGCAGCGAGCAGGCTTTACCCTCCTATAATTCACCCCTCCACTTT. Its protein product is CASSEQALPSYNSPLHF.

The rearrangement uses TRBV11-2 and TRBJ2-1; maybe TRBD1 (5 bases). The V end lost 4 bases, the J end lost 0 bases, and 10 bases lay between the germline ends. CDR3 length: 15 residues. Germline assignment: CDR1 SGHAT and CDR2 FQNNGV. The CDR3 DNA reads TGTGCCAGCAGCTCTGGACAAAGCTCCTACAATGAGCAGTTCTTC. Residues: CASSSGQSSYNEQFF.

This clone was observed a single time. The chain has TRBV6-4 and TRBJ1-1, with a weak D call TRBD1 (5 bases). CDR3 length: 13 amino acids. Per the germline V gene, CDR1 is MRHNA and CDR2 is SNTAGT. The V end lost 6 bases, the J end lost 1 base, and 9 bases lay between the germline ends. In DNA, the CDR3 is TGTGCCAGCAGGGGACGGACGAACACTGAAGCTTTCTTT. Amino acid sequence: CASRGRTNTEAFF.

The V and J genes are TRBV3-1 (or the pseudogene TRBV3-2) and TRBJ1-2; TRBD1 aligns across 9 bases. The CDR3 is made up of 14 amino acids. V shed 1 base, J shed 12 bases, and the junction held 9 bases outside the gene matches. The germline gives CDR1 LGHDT, CDR2 YNNKEL (reference sequence). CDR3 bases: TGTGCCAGCAGCCAAGGATTACAGGGGGCGCAGAACACCTTC. Translation: CASSQGLQGAQNTF.

As concerns this clone: Within the sample, other DNA sequences also encode this same CDR3. The chain recombines TRBV9 with TRBJ1-5; D may be TRBD1 (6 bases). There are 15 residues in the CDR3. Germline CDR1 is SGDLS and CDR2 is YYNGEE. The ends were cut back, 0 bases at V and 1 base at J, with 8 bases in the middle. The CDR3 region has the DNA TGTGCCAGCAGCGTAGGAGGGACAAGCAATCAGCCCCAGCATTTT. Translating gives CASSVGGTSNQPQHF.

The chain joins TRBV7-9 to TRBJ2-1; 12 nucleotides agree with TRBD2. Germline-derived CDR1 and CDR2 are SEHNR and FQNEAQ (reference sequence). The CDR3 has 16 amino acids. V lost 5 bases and J lost 2; bases outside the gene matches: 4. The chain's CDR3 is CASSGRLAGAYNEQFF. Here the CDR3 DNA reads TGTGCCAGCAGCGGAAGACTAGCGGGGGCCTACAATGAGCAGTTCTTC.

This chain's CDR3 is CASRNMEGTSGRASKEQYF. The CDR3 DNA sequence: TGTGCCAGCAGGAACATGGAAGGGACTAGCGGGAGGGCCTCTAAGGAGCAGTACTTC. The chain employs TRBV6-4 and TRBJ2-7; 16 nucleotides line up with TRBD2. This CDR3 has 19 amino acids. Trimming removed 6 bases from V and 7 bases from J; junction bases left unmatched: 18. CDR1 and CDR2 (germline): MRHNA, SNTAGT.

V usage is TRBV19 and J usage is TRBJ2-7, with D possibly matching TRBD2 (7 bases). Trimming left V 2 bases short and J 0 bases short, with 14 bases between. Germline CDR1 is LNHDA and CDR2 is SQIVND (reference sequence). The CDR3 extends over 16 amino acids. The CDR3 loop reads CASSILGGAASYEQYF. The CDR3 DNA reads TGTGCCAGTAGTATACTGGGGGGGGCAGCCTCCTACGAGCAGTACTTC. Full variable domain (missing parts from reference TRBV19 and TRBJ2-7): DGGITQSPKYLFRKEGQNVTLSCEQNLNHDAMYWYRQDPGQGLRLIYYSQIVNDFQKGDIAEGYSVSREKKESFPLTVTSAQKNPTAFYLCASSILGGAASYEQYFGPGTRLTVT.